Listed below are T cell receptor beta chains from one sample, sequenced in a study of blood T cell repertoires in COVID-19. The assay was immunoSEQ multiplex PCR, and TCRdb's table has in-frame clones only and misses some. The table shows 95,000 to 150,000 clones, with 80% to 85% occurring only once. Input material: PBMCs or T cells enriched from blood (not recorded which). These receptors all stem from a woman in her twenties or thirties who had recovered from COVID-19. The CDR3 runs from the conserved cysteine through the conserved F or W. A D gene is named only where the DNA matches it firmly. Only some rows state a clone size, as once, few, many or a class for expanded clones.

J gene: TRBJ1-5; D gene: -; clone size: -; V gene: TRBV30; CDR3 protein: CAWSVLLGGNQPQHF; CDR3 DNA: TGTGCCTGGAGTGTACTCCTAGGAGGCAATCAGCCCCAGCATTTT
J gene: TRBJ2-1; D gene: -; clone size: -; V gene: TRBV7-8; CDR3 protein: CASSASGNSYNEQFF; CDR3 DNA: TGTGCCAGCAGCGCCAGCGGAAACTCCTACAATGAGCAGTTCTTC
J gene: TRBJ1-1; D gene: TRBD1; clone size: once; V gene: TRBV29-1; CDR3 protein: CSGVQGAAEAFF; CDR3 DNA: TGCAGCGGGGTTCAGGGGGCGGCTGAAGCTTTCTTT
J gene: TRBJ1-1; D gene: -; clone size: -; V gene: TRBV15; CDR3 protein: CATSPPSGIRNTEAFF; CDR3 DNA: TGTGCCACCAGCCCTCCCTCGGGAATAAGGAACACTGAAGCTTTCTTT
J gene: TRBJ1-1; D gene: -; clone size: -; V gene: TRBV7-2; CDR3 protein: CASSLVGPTEAFF; CDR3 DNA: TGTGCCAGCAGCTTAGTGGGGCCCACTGAAGCTTTCTTT
J gene: TRBJ2-7; D gene: TRBD1; clone size: few; V gene: TRBV6-5; CDR3 protein: CASSSWDRGLYEQYF; CDR3 DNA: TGTGCCAGCAGTAGTTGGGACAGGGGGCTGTACGAGCAGTACTTC
J gene: TRBJ1-1; D gene: -; clone size: -; V gene: TRBV4-2; CDR3 protein: CASSPGRGDTEAFF; CDR3 DNA: TGTGCCAGCAGCCCGGGACGGGGGGACACTGAAGCTTTCTTT
J gene: TRBJ2-1; D gene: TRBD2; clone size: -; V gene: TRBV27; CDR3 protein: CASSFRLAGVGGEQFF; CDR3 DNA: TGTGCCAGCAGTTTCCGACTAGCGGGAGTAGGGGGTGAGCAGTTCTTC
J gene: TRBJ1-6; D gene: -; clone size: -; V gene: TRBV7-8; CDR3 protein: CASSPLRDSPLHF; CDR3 DNA: TGTGCCAGCAGCCCCCTAAGAGATTCACCCCTCCACTTT
J gene: TRBJ2-7; D gene: -; clone size: once; V gene: TRBV30; CDR3 protein: CAWRRTGIFPYEQYF; CDR3 DNA: TGTGCCTGGAGACGAACAGGGATATTCCCCTACGAGCAGTACTTC
J gene: TRBJ2-7; D gene: TRBD2; clone size: -; V gene: TRBV19; CDR3 protein: CASSGTSGYEQYF; CDR3 DNA: TGTGCCAGTAGCGGGACTAGCGGCTACGAGCAGTACTTC
J gene: TRBJ2-7; D gene: TRBD1; clone size: -; V gene: TRBV7-9; CDR3 protein: CASSLTDRANYEQYF; CDR3 DNA: TGTGCCAGCAGCTTAACGGACAGGGCCAACTACGAGCAGTACTTC
J gene: TRBJ2-1; D gene: -; clone size: -; V gene: TRBV2; CDR3 protein: CASSEDRGNEQFF; CDR3 DNA: TGTGCCAGCAGTGAAGACCGGGGCAATGAGCAGTTCTTC
J gene: TRBJ2-5; D gene: TRBD1; clone size: -; V gene: TRBV7-3; CDR3 protein: CASSLNPGGQETQYF; CDR3 DNA: TGTGCCAGCAGCTTAAACCCAGGGGGCCAAGAGACCCAGTACTTC
J gene: TRBJ2-7; D gene: TRBD2; clone size: -; V gene: TRBV7-2; CDR3 protein: CASSVTSGRSTSYEQYF; CDR3 DNA: TGTGCCAGCAGCGTGACTAGCGGGAGGTCTACGTCCTACGAGCAGTACTTC
J gene: TRBJ2-2; D gene: -; clone size: once; V gene: TRBV30; CDR3 protein: CAWTKGGGVGELFF; CDR3 DNA: TGTGCCTGGACCAAGGGAGGGGGAGTCGGGGAGCTGTTTTTT
J gene: TRBJ1-1; D gene: -; clone size: -; V gene: TRBV19; CDR3 protein: CASSVWRNTEAFF; CDR3 DNA: TGTGCCAGTAGTGTGTGGAGGAACACTGAAGCTTTCTTT
J gene: TRBJ2-7; D gene: TRBD1; clone size: -; V gene: TRBV4-3; CDR3 protein: CASSLGTGDFSSAYEQYF; CDR3 DNA: TGCGCCAGCAGCCTAGGGACAGGGGATTTCTCCTCGGCCTACGAGCAGTACTTC
J gene: TRBJ1-1; D gene: TRBD1; clone size: -; V gene: TRBV5-5; CDR3 protein: CASSLQQGAHTEAFF; CDR3 DNA: TGTGCCAGCAGCTTGCAACAGGGGGCACACACTGAAGCTTTCTTT
J gene: TRBJ1-2; D gene: -; clone size: -; V gene: TRBV4-2; CDR3 protein: CASSQDSVDYGYTF; CDR3 DNA: TGTGCCAGCAGCCAAGATTCTGTCGACTATGGCTACACCTTC
J gene: TRBJ2-1; D gene: TRBD2; clone size: -; V gene: TRBV19; CDR3 protein: CASTRAGGTVYNEQFF; CDR3 DNA: TGTGCCAGTACAAGGGCGGGAGGCACCGTCTACAATGAGCAGTTCTTC
J gene: TRBJ2-7; D gene: -; clone size: -; V gene: TRBV5-5; CDR3 protein: CASSLWGESYEQYF; CDR3 DNA: TGTGCCAGCAGCTTGTGGGGGGAGAGCTACGAGCAGTACTTC